This T cell receptor beta chain is drawn from a study of blood T cell repertoires in COVID-19. The CDR3 has 17 residues. V lost 5 bases to trimming and J lost 5 bases, with 21 bases between them. Looked up from germline, CDR1 is SEHNR and CDR2 is FQNEAQ (reference sequence). Libraries were prepared by immunoSEQ multiplex PCR; TCRdb keeps only in-frame clonotypes and omits some of them. The table lists about 81,000 clones, 75% to 95% of them singletons, with 1.5% to 2% in the top ten. The chain joins TRBV7-9 to TRBJ2-2; D is possibly TRBD1 (6 bases). The origin of this receptor is a woman in her 50s in a cohort sampled during active COVID-19. The sample was peripheral blood. The CDR3 spells CASSEADWSQGTGELFF. The CDR3, as DNA: TGTGCCAGCAGCGAAGCAGACTGGAGCCAGGGGACCGGGGAGCTGTTTTTT.